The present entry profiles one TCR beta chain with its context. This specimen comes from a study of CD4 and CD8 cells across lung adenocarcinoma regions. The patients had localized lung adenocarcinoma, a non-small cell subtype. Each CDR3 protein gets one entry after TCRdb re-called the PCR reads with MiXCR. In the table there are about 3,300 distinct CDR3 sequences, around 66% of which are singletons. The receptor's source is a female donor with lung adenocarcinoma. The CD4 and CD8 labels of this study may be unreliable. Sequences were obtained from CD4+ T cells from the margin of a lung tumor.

CDR3 loop: CASRTGLAGQETQYF. In nucleotides, the CDR3 is TGTGCCAGCAGGACGGGACTAGCAGGCCAAGAGACCCAGTACTTC. The J gene is TRBJ2-5, the V gene TRBV6-1; 9 nucleotides align to TRBD2. CDR1 is MNHNS, CDR2 SASEGT, per germline. The length of the CDR3 is 15 residues. V lost 6 bases, J lost 1 base, and 6 bases stayed unmatched.